The rows below give T cell receptor beta chains drawn from one sample of a study of blood T cells in healthy people across ages. A single record per CDR3 protein comes from TCRdb applying MiXCR to the 5' RACE reads. The sample gives roughly 1,100,000 distinct CDR3 sequences, roughly a quarter of which show up once; approximately 0.71% is in the top ten. These sequences were also reported in another study, on T cells of mothers and their children.

The sample consisted of blood. The receptors stem from a girl aged 2-10 years in good health. Both conserved end residues are part of each CDR3. The D gene is left open where the match is weak. Expanded clones get a size class; other rows say once, few or many, or leave the size out.

TRBV7-9	NA	TRBJ2-7	NA	TGTGCCAGCAGCGCCAGATGGGACATAAGGTCCTACGAGCAGTACTTC	CASSARWDIRSYEQYF
TRBV3-1	NA	TRBJ2-7	NA	TGTGCCAGCAGCCAGGGGGGGCCCAACGAGCAGTACTTC	CASSQGGPNEQYF
TRBV7-6	NA	TRBJ2-5	NA	TGTGCCAGCAGCCGGGTCATCACACGGGGCCGATTACAAGAGACCCAGTACTTC	CASSRVITRGRLQETQYF
TRBV4-2	few	TRBJ1-2	NA	TGTGCCAGCAGCCAAGGTCGAAGTGGCTACACCTTC	CASSQGRSGYTF
TRBV11-2	NA	TRBJ2-3	NA	TGTGCCAGCAGCTTAGAAGCCGGTAGCAGGAATACGCAGTATTTT	CASSLEAGSRNTQYF
TRBV28	NA	TRBJ2-3	NA	TGTGCCAGCAGTTTACGGGCCACAGATACGCAGTATTTT	CASSLRATDTQYF
TRBV3-1	NA	TRBJ1-6	NA	TGTGCCAGCAGCCAAGAACGGCTTTCACCCCTCCACTTT	CASSQERLSPLHF
TRBV28	NA	TRBJ1-1	NA	TGTGCCAGCAGCGGCGGGGGGGACACTGCAGCTTTCTTT	CASSGGGDTAAFF
TRBV27	NA	TRBJ1-2	NA	TGTGCTTCATCCAGGGGAATTAACTATGGCTACACCTTC	CASSRGINYGYTF
TRBV13	few	TRBJ2-1	TRBD1	TGTGCCAGCAGCCGCCGGGACAGGGGAGACAATGAGCAGTTCTTC	CASSRRDRGDNEQFF
TRBV7-2	NA	TRBJ1-4	NA	TGTGCCAGCAGCTCAGAGGGAACAAGGGGCGGTGAAAAACTGTTTTTT	CASSSEGTRGGEKLFF
TRBV29-1	NA	TRBJ2-5	NA	TGCAGCGTTCCGAGGACAGTCCAAGAGACCCAGTACTTC	CSVPRTVQETQYF
TRBV5-1	NA	TRBJ1-2	NA	TGCGCCAGCAGCTCTTCGAAAACCGGGACACTTAACTATGGCTACACCTTC	CASSSSKTGTLNYGYTF
TRBV12-3/TRBV12-4	NA	TRBJ1-1	TRBD1	TGTGCCAGCAGTTTTTTCCAGATAGGGGGCGGGAACACTGAAGCTTTCTTT	CASSFFQIGGGNTEAFF
TRBV9	few	TRBJ2-1	TRBD2	TGTGCCAGCAGCGTAGCGCTAGCGGGGGACAATGAGCAGTTCTTC	CASSVALAGDNEQFF
TRBV6-5	NA	TRBJ1-3	NA	TGTGCCAGCACCGCCAACGGGAAGGAAGACACCATATATTTT	CASTANGKEDTIYF
TRBV29-1	few	TRBJ2-5	TRBD2	TGCAGCGTTGAGGGATACGGACTAGCGCACCAAGAGACCCAGTACTTC	CSVEGYGLAHQETQYF
TRBV7-8	few	TRBJ1-3	NA	TGTGCCAGCAGCTTAGGCCTTAAGTCCGGAAACACCATATATTTT	CASSLGLKSGNTIYF
TRBV6-5	few	TRBJ2-5	TRBD1	TGTGCCAGCAGTTCCTCCGGACAGGGTGGGGAGACCCAGTACTTC	CASSSSGQGGETQYF
TRBV24-1	NA	TRBJ2-7	TRBD2	TGTGCCACCAGTCCCCGGGGGGGCAGAGTCTACGAGCAGTACTTC	CATSPRGGRVYEQYF
TRBV29-1	NA	TRBJ1-2	TRBD1	TGCAGCGCGAAGGACAGGGGGAACTATGGCTACACCTTC	CSAKDRGNYGYTF
TRBV10-3	NA	TRBJ2-3	NA	TGTGCCATCAGTGACAGGGGTAGCACAGATACGCAGTATTTT	CAISDRGSTDTQYF
TRBV14	NA	TRBJ1-6	NA	TGTGCCACCCCAAAGGTAACGGCGAATTCACCCCTCCACTTT	CATPKVTANSPLHF
TRBV20-1	NA	TRBJ1-2	NA	TGCAGTGCTAGAGAGGAAGGGGGTGGAGGCTACACCTTC	CSAREEGGGGYTF
TRBV7-2	NA	TRBJ1-1	TRBD1	TGTGCCAGCAGCTTATGGGCGGGACAGGGAGACACTGAAGCTTTCTTT	CASSLWAGQGDTEAFF
TRBV11-1	few	TRBJ2-1	NA	TGTGCCAGCAGCTTATCTCCGAAGAAGGGGCAGTTCTTC	CASSLSPKKGQFF
TRBV27	NA	TRBJ2-7	TRBD2	TGTGCCAGCAGCTCCCGGGGAGGGAGATCCTACGAGCGGTACTTC	CASSSRGGRSYERYF
TRBV4-1	NA	TRBJ1-4	NA	TGCGCCAGCAGCCAAGTGGTCCGGGGGTCTGAAAAACTGTTTTTT	CASSQVVRGSEKLFF
TRBV6-2/TRBV6-3	few	TRBJ1-1	NA	TGTGCCAGCAGTTTGACAACAGGCCGCGGGGGCACTGAAGCTTTCTTT	CASSLTTGRGGTEAFF
TRBV24-1	NA	TRBJ1-2	NA	TGTGCCACCAGTGCCCCGGGCGGGTCAGCCGGCTATGGCTACACCTTC	CATSAPGGSAGYGYTF
TRBV11-2	NA	TRBJ2-3	NA	TGTGCCAGCAGCTTAGGTCCTACCGAGGGAAGCACAGATACGCAGTATTTT	CASSLGPTEGSTDTQYF
TRBV20-1	few	TRBJ2-3	NA	TGCAGTGCTAGTATAAGCACAGATACGCAGTATTTT	CSASISTDTQYF
TRBV29-1	NA	TRBJ2-7	TRBD1	TGCAGCGTTGAAGATCGTGAGACAGGGCTTACCTACGAGCAGTACTTC	CSVEDRETGLTYEQYF
TRBV7-9	NA	TRBJ2-7	NA	TGTGCCAGCACGATTGCCTACGAGCAGTACTTC	CASTIAYEQYF
TRBV27	NA	TRBJ1-1	NA	TGTGCCAGCAGTTTAGGCCCTCGGACGAACACTGAAGCTCTCTTT	CASSLGPRTNTEALF
TRBV28	NA	TRBJ2-7	TRBD2	TGTGCCAGCAGATACGGGACTAGCAATCGCTACGAGCAGTACTTC	CASRYGTSNRYEQYF
TRBV28	NA	TRBJ2-7	NA	TGTGCCAGCACCCTGAGTGGTAACCTCATCGAGCAGTACTTC	CASTLSGNLIEQYF
TRBV27	NA	TRBJ2-7	NA	TGTGCCAGCAGTTTATATGGGTATCCCTACGAGCAGTACTTC	CASSLYGYPYEQYF
TRBV13	NA	TRBJ2-5	NA	TGTGCCAGCAGCTTAAGTGAAGAGGGAGAGACCCAGTACTTC	CASSLSEEGETQYF
TRBV20-1	few	TRBJ2-3	NA	TGCAGTGCTAGAGATCTCAAGGGGGGCACAGATACGCAGTATTTT	CSARDLKGGTDTQYF
TRBV20-1	NA	TRBJ2-5	NA	TGCAGTGCCCGTTTTGGGGTAGGGGAGACCCAGTACTTC	CSARFGVGETQYF
TRBV4-1	few	TRBJ2-1	NA	TGCGCCAGCAGCCAAACCCCGCACTCGAGCAATGAGCAGTTCTTC	CASSQTPHSSNEQFF
TRBV20-1	NA	TRBJ2-3	NA	TGCAGTGCCGCCCGGGGGGATACGCAGTATTTT	CSAARGDTQYF
TRBV11-2	NA	TRBJ2-1	TRBD2	TGTGCCAGCACCCCTAGCGGGGGAGCATACAATGAGCAGTTCTTC	CASTPSGGAYNEQFF
TRBV4-1	once	TRBJ1-2	TRBD1	TGCGCCAGCAGCCAACTGACAGGGGGCTACTATGGCTACACCTTC	CASSQLTGGYYGYTF
TRBV5-6	few	TRBJ1-2	NA	TGTGCCAGCAGCTTGGATCAGGCTAGCTACACCTTC	CASSLDQASYTF
TRBV4-1	NA	TRBJ2-3	TRBD2	TGCGCCAGCTCAAACGTGGGGCGGGAGGGCCCATCAGATACGCAGTATTTT	CASSNVGREGPSDTQYF
TRBV7-2	NA	TRBJ1-2	NA	TGTGCCAGCAGCTGGAGACTCGACGATGGCTACACCTTC	CASSWRLDDGYTF
TRBV7-3	few	TRBJ2-1	NA	TGTGCCAGCAGCCTCCCCCCGTGGGGTGAGCAGTTCTTC	CASSLPPWGEQFF